This T cell receptor (beta chain) derives from a study of Ad26.COV2.S vaccination and SARS-CoV-2 variants. Study at large: Ad26.COV2.S, an intramuscular injection, was given once or twice 56 days apart.

The CDR3 totals 16 residues. V dropped 3 bases and J dropped 0 bases, with 12 bases sitting between them. Germline-derived CDR1 and CDR2 are SNHLY and FYNNEI. Sequencing was performed with immunoSEQ multiplex PCR; in TCRdb, only in-frame clones are kept and a portion is missing. Of around 310,000 clones detected, 85% to 90% appear once; the ten largest clones hold around 5%. In the case of this clone: Its antigen is currently unknown.

Treatment specified: roughly 20 received Ad26.COV2.S at low or high dose, single or two shots; about 5 received placebo; per-sample allocation not given. Day 63 after the first vaccine or placebo injection was the time point for sampling. Whoever gave the sample was an adult aged 18-55 years in Boston. Study-level points and caveats: Vaccine and placebo recipients had comparable breadth of non-spike TCRs. Using TCR breadth and depth analyses may have led to underestimated total T cell responses.

This chain uses TRBV2 with TRBJ1-5; D unresolved. The sequencing used peripheral blood, collected in a trial of Ad26.COV2.S vaccine versus placebo. The clonotype originates from a person between 18 and 65 years old who received the Ad26.COV2.S COVID-19 vaccine or a placebo. The CDR3 DNA reads as TGTGCCAGCAGTGACCAGGAGGTATATAGCAATCAGCCCCAGCATTTT. It yields the protein CASSDQEVYSNQPQHF. The entire variable domain, with the rest obtained from reference TRBV2 and TRBJ1-5, is as follows: EPEVTQTPSHQVTQMGQEVILRCVPISNHLYFYWYRQILGQKVEFLVSFYNNEISEKSEIFDDQFSVERPDGSNFTLKIRSTKLEDSAMYFCASSDQEVYSNQPQHFGDGTRLSIL.